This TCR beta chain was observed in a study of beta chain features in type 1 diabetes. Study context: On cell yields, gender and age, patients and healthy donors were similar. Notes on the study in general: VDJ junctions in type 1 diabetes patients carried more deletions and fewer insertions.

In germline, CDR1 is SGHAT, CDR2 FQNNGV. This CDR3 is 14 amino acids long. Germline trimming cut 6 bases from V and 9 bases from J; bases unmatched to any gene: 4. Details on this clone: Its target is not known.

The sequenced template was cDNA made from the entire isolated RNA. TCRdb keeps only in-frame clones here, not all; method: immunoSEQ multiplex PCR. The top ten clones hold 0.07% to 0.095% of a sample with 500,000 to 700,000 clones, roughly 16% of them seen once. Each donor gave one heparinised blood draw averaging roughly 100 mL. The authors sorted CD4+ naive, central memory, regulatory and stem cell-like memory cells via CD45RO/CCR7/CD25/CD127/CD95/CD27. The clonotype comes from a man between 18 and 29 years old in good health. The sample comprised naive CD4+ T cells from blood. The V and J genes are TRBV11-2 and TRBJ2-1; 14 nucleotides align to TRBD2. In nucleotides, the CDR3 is TGTGCCAGCAGAAGGACTAGCGGGAGGAGTGAGCAGTTCTTC. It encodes CASRRTSGRSEQFF.